A single TCR beta chain is shown here with its context. Its target is not known. Random hexamers were used to reverse transcribe an amount of about 0.45 to 1 ug RNA. From the immunoSEQ multiplex PCR reads, TCRdb called clonotypes with MiXCR, one entry per CDR3 protein. The sample lists about 130,000 distinct CDR3 sequences; 90% to 95% were seen once. Trimming shortened V by 5 bases and J by 2 bases, and 18 bases separated the two germline ends. Germline V gene data show CDR1 as SGHAT and CDR2 as FQNNGV. CDR3 length: 16 residues. The entry originates in a study of CD8 T cells in Susac syndrome. Study-level points and caveats: The authors found roughly 16 Susac-specific public clones in total CD8+ repertoires and roughly five in CD8+ TEMRA repertoires.

Negative isolation was applied to CD8+ and CD4+ T cells, and FACS enrichment was applied to TEMRA cells. The clonotype was recovered from a human donor with Susac syndrome. V gene TRBV11-2 combines with J gene TRBJ2-5, with D perhaps being TRBD1 or TRBD2 (5 bases each). The sequenced sample was CD8+ T cells from PBMCs. The CDR3 spells CASSGGLFGAQETQYF. DNA for the CDR3: TGTGCCAGCAGCGGGGGTTTGTTTGGGGCTCAAGAGACCCAGTACTTC.